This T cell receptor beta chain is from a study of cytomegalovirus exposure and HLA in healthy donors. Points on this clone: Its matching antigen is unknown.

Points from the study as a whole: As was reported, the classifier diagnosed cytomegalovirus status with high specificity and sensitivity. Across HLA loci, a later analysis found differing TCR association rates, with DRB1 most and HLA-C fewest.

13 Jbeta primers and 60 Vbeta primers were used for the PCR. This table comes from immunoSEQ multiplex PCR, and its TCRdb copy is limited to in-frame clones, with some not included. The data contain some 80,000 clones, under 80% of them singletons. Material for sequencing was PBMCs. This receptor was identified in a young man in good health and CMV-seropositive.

The CDR3 region is CASRSGGASYEQYF. The CDR3 DNA reads TGCGCCAGCAGATCAGGGGGCGCCTCCTACGAGCAGTACTTC. This chain connects TRBV10-2 to TRBJ2-7; the match to TRBD1 covers 8 bases. V shed 6 bases, J shed 0 bases, and the junction held 4 bases outside the gene matches. Germline V gene data show CDR1 as WSHSY and CDR2 as SAAADI. CDR3 length: 14 amino acids.